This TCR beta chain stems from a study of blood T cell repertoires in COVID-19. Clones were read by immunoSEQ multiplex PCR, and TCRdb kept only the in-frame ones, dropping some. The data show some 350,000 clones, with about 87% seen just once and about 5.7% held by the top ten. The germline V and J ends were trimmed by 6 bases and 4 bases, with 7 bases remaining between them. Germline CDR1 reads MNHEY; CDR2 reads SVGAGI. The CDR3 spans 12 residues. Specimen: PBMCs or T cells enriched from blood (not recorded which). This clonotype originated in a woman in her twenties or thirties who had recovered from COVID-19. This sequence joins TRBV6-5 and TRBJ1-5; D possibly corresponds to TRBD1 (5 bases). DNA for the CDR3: TGTGCCAGCAGAGACAGAAATCAGCCCCAGCATTTT. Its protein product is CASRDRNQPQHF.